This T cell receptor beta chain was profiled in a study of blood T cells in healthy people across ages (dated by TCRdb to the mid-2010s). Background on the whole study: In model experiments, template switching captured roughly one uniquely barcoded TCR beta cDNA molecule for every two T cells. Age-related changes in TCR beta repertoire diversity were measured in the study by deep sequencing normalized with unique cDNA molecular identifiers. For two donors (one aged 18 to 30 and one aged 80 or older), the study analyzed two additional independent replicas of 1 million unique cDNA reads from the same blood draw. To avoid experimental bias, donors of different ages were randomly spread across the sequencing lanes. Four age groups were formed from the donors: young (average approximately 15 years), middle-aged (approximately 39), aged (about 62) and long-lived (less than 85).

Overall study outcomes, separate from this receptor: The CMV infection status of donors was not known, potentially confounding age-related changes in expanded clonotypes. Since profiling was done on bulk unsorted PBMCs, naive and antigen-experienced compartments could not be conclusively compared. Estimates of total diversity based on one million sequenced T cells were considered lower bounds and underestimates. Compared with the aged group, more naive CD4+ T cells, fewer expanded clones and increased TCR diversity were shown by the long-lived group, suggesting age selection. Observed TCR beta diversity per million T cells fell roughly linearly with age, and a significant reduction was already apparent by age roughly 40. A strong correlation was found between observed TCR beta diversity and the percentage of naive T cells measured by flow cytometry.

The germline V and J ends show losses of 5 bases and 6 bases respectively, and no gene match explains 7 bases of the junction. According to the germline V gene, CDR1 reads MDHEN and CDR2 reads SYDVKM. The CDR3 goes from the cysteine to the phenylalanine over 15 residues. The retained sequence is limited to the CDR3, 45 bases, with the frame set at the first base. Libraries were made using 5' RACE. For sequencing, an Illumina HiSeq 2500 was employed. The second PCR ran for roughly 7 to 11 cycles and used a J-beta primer mix along with a sample-barcoded 5' primer. A template-switch 5' adaptor carrying 12 random nucleotides introduced a unique molecular identifier onto each TCR beta cDNA molecule. Each sample yielded at least 2.5 million CDR3-containing paired-end reads. The Mint cDNA synthesis kit, primed by a TRBC-specific oligonucleotide, was used to synthesize first-strand cDNA from all RNA. All cDNA was treated with uracil-DNA glycosylase and then went through a first 18-cycle PCR with the universal primers M1SS and BC2_uni_R. The paper's data handling went like this. Normalization of each sample was performed by random selection of 1 million high-quality reads, each carrying a distinct molecular identifier. Instead of being binned into consensus sequences, reads that shared molecular identifiers were thrown out. MiTCR, with a Q25 quality threshold and the strictest error-elimination algorithm, was used for CDR3 identification, clonotype clustering and error correction. A nonparametric unseen species model with Euler transformation was used to estimate lower-bound total TCR beta diversity. In TCRdb, the public reads were trimmed at Q25 with fastp and aligned with MiXCR, with productive beta chains retained. Entries that share a CDR3 protein sequence are merged under the most common genes and DNA. The V and J calls shown here were made by TCRdb, not taken from the authors' results. This sample is represented by approximately 880,000 distinct CDR3 sequences; approximately 49% of them were singletons. Of the sample, over 10% falls within the top ten clones.

Donors were about 36 systemically healthy Caucasian individuals from Russia aged roughly 6 to 100 years. Approximately 9 milliliters of peripheral blood were collected from each donor into EDTA-treated Vacutainer tubes. PBMCs were isolated by Ficoll-Paque density-gradient centrifugation, with at least 6 million obtained per sample. Total RNA, at least 6 micrograms per sample, was extracted from PBMCs with Trizol reagent. For every donor, an aliquot of PBMCs went through flow cytometry to measure the percentages of naive CD45RAhigh/CD27high T cells. For this clonotype: The antigen this receptor binds is unknown. Base qualities are missing; no much larger clone stands one base away.

This chain joins TRBV28 to TRBJ2-4; TRBD1 lines up with 10 middle nucleotides. The receptor was isolated from a young man in good health. The sequenced sample consisted of blood. The CDR3 corresponds to CASSPGTGAGNIQYF. The base sequence is TGTGCCAGCAGTCCCGGGACAGGGGCGGGAAACATTCAGTACTTC.